What follows are 18 T cell receptor beta chains derived from one specimen sequenced in a study of control samples from healthy donors and cancer patients. Only in-frame clones appear in the TCRdb table, and some are missing; sequencing was by immunoSEQ multiplex PCR. The sample shows over 110,000 clones, roughly 92% of them seen only once. What was sequenced was blood. Receptors originate from a young man in good health.

The chain carries TRBV18 and TRBJ1-5; the D is unclear. V lost 5 bases, J lost 3 bases, and 11 bases lay in between. The germline V gene has CDR1 KGHSH and CDR2 LQKENI. The CDR3 is made up of 14 amino acids. Here the CDR3 reads CASSGRTLNQPQHF. In DNA form, the CDR3 reads TGTGCCAGCTCAGGACGGACCCTCAATCAGCCCCAGCATTTT.

The chain links TRBV13 to TRBJ2-5; the D gene is possibly TRBD1 (6 bases). The CDR3 has 14 amino acids. V gave up 5 bases and J gave up 0 bases, with 10 bases separating them. CDR1 and CDR2 from the germline V gene are PRHDT and FYEKMQ (reference sequence). Written as DNA, the CDR3 is TGTGCCAGCAGCGCCCGACAGGACCAAGAGACCCAGTACTTC. Translated, it gives CASSARQDQETQYF.

V usage is TRBV30 and J usage is TRBJ1-2; 10 bases fit TRBD1. V lost 0 bases to trimming and J lost 5 bases; unmatched junction nucleotides: 15. The CDR3 spans 18 residues. Germline lookup yields CDR1 GTSNPN and CDR2 SVGIG (reference sequence). The CDR3 protein is CAWSVKGLDRGGRYGYTF. The CDR3 DNA sequence: TGTGCCTGGAGTGTGAAGGGTTTGGACAGGGGGGGACGGTATGGCTACACCTTC. Looking up the rest from reference TRBV30 and TRBJ1-2 gives the full variable domain: SQTIHQWPATLVQPVGSPLSLECTVEGTSNPNLYWYRQAAGRGLQLLFYSVGIGQISSEVPQNLSASRPQDRQFILSSKKLLLSDSGFYLCAWSVKGLDRGGRYGYTFGSGTRLTVV.

V and J are TRBV10-2 and TRBJ2-5; either TRBD1 or TRBD2 may fit D (7 bases each). CDR1 and CDR2 (germline): WSHSY, SAAADI. CDR3 length: 15 amino acids. Between the trimmed V and J ends, which lost 5 bases and 2 bases, there was a span of 15 bases. The CDR3 sequence is CASSLQGREQETQYF. For the CDR3, the DNA is TGCGCCAGCAGTCTACAGGGGCGGGAGCAAGAGACCCAGTACTTC.

This chain links TRBV7-8 with TRBJ2-5; 10 bases agree with TRBD1. The germline CDR1 and CDR2 sequences are SGHVS and FQNEAQ. CDR3 length: 15 amino acids. J gave up 5 bases and V 5 bases, and 8 bases lay outside the gene matches. The CDR3 is CASSQRQGAGETQYF. In DNA form, the CDR3 reads TGTGCCAGCAGCCAACGACAGGGGGCGGGGGAGACCCAGTACTTC. Combining the CDR3 with reference TRBV7-8 and TRBJ2-5 gives the whole variable domain GAGVSQSPRYKVAKRGQDVALRCDPISGHVSLFWYQQALGQGPEFLTYFQNEAQLDKSGLPSDRFFAERPEGSVSTLKIQRTQQEDSAVYLCASSQRQGAGETQYFGPGTRLLVL.

This chain uses TRBV21-1 with TRBJ1-3; TRBD1, the D gene given by the table, was not confirmed from the DNA. TRBV21-1 is a recognized pseudogene. The CDR3 extends over 18 amino acids. The DNA for the CDR3 is TGTGCCAGCAGCAAACCGGGACAGGGGATGGGGAGGGGAAACACCATATATTTT. Amino acids: CASSKPGQGMGRGNTIYF.

A note on this clone: Additional DNA sequences in this sample encode the identical CDR3. V is TRBV13 and J is TRBJ2-1; 16 bases agree with TRBD2. The CDR3 length is 16 residues. CDR1 PRHDT and CDR2 FYEKMQ come from the germline V gene (reference sequence). V shed 5 bases, J shed 8 bases, and the junction held 6 bases outside the gene matches. CDR3 coding DNA: TGTGCCAGCAGCAAGGGACTAGCGGGAGGGGTCGATGAGCAGTTCTTC. Its protein is CASSKGLAGGVDEQFF.

This chain links TRBV28 with TRBJ2-2; no clear D. The CDR3 has 14 residues. V lost 1 base, J lost 6 bases, and 9 bases lay in between. Germline lookup yields CDR1 MDHEN and CDR2 SYDVKM. CDR3 in amino acids: CASSLSGVSGELFF. The CDR3 nucleotides are TGTGCCAGCAGTTTATCTGGAGTCTCCGGGGAGCTGTTTTTT.

V gene TRBV7-2 combines with J gene TRBJ2-3; perhaps D is TRBD1 or TRBD2 (7 bases each). The V end was cut by 5 bases, the J end by 6 bases, with 12 bases between. From germline, CDR1 is SGHTA and CDR2 FQGNSA. The CDR3 consists of 13 residues. CDR3 protein: CASSLQGGDTQYF. The CDR3 region has the DNA TGTGCCAGCAGCCTCCAGGGGGGGGATACGCAGTATTTT.

The V and J genes are TRBV30 and TRBJ2-7; a possible D gene is TRBD1 (5 bases). CDR3 length: 13 residues. Trimming pared 4 bases from V and 2 bases from J, leaving 12 bases between. Per the germline V gene, CDR1 is GTSNPN and CDR2 is SVGIG (reference sequence). The CDR3 protein is CAWNYGRAYEQYF. The DNA for the CDR3 is TGTGCCTGGAACTATGGCAGGGCCTACGAGCAGTACTTC.

This chain connects TRBV9 to TRBJ2-3, with D perhaps matching TRBD2 (6 bases). Germline V gene sequence: CDR1 SGDLS, CDR2 YYNGEE. The CDR3 is made up of 16 amino acids. Trimming took off 4 bases at V and 0 bases at J, with 15 bases between the two ends. CDR3: CASSPFRDSSTDTQYF. The CDR3 DNA is TGTGCCAGCAGCCCGTTCCGGGACTCAAGCACAGATACGCAGTATTTT.

This clone has a single count. CDR3 coding DNA: TGTGCCTCTCGGGACTCCGGGACAGTAAGCAATGAGCAGTTCTTC. Translation: CASRDSGTVSNEQFF. The rearrangement links TRBV2 to TRBJ2-1; D might be TRBD1 (7 bases). V lost 11 bases and J 6 bases, leaving 23 bases between the germline ends. This CDR3 is 15 amino acids long. Germline loops: CDR1 SNHLY, CDR2 FYNNEI. Drawing the rest from reference TRBV2 and TRBJ2-1, the complete variable domain is EPEVTQTPSHQVTQMGQEVILRCVPISNHLYFYWYRQILGQKVEFLVSFYNNEISEKSEIFDDQFSVERPDGSNFTLKIRSTKLEDSAMYFCASRDSGTVSNEQFFGPGTRLTVL.

This clone was observed once. The chain uses TRBV4-1 and TRBJ2-7; 9 bases match TRBD2. The CDR3 length is 15 residues. The ends lost 5 bases at V and 4 bases at J; junction bases unmatched: 9. Germline lookup yields CDR1 MGHRA and CDR2 YSYEKL. Here the CDR3 reads CASSTWREGRYEQYF. DNA for the CDR3: TGCGCCAGCAGCACATGGCGGGAGGGCCGATACGAGCAGTACTTC.

This clone was observed a few times. The V call is TRBV6-1, the J call TRBJ2-5, with 7 bases aligning to TRBD2. This CDR3 has 15 amino acids. CDR1 is MNHNS and CDR2 is SASEGT in the germline V gene. Unmatched junction bases numbered 5, after V lost 2 bases and J lost 2 bases. Here the CDR3 DNA reads TGTGCCAGCAGTGAATTGGGAGGGGCACAAGAGACCCAGTACTTC. Translation gives CASSELGGAQETQYF.

The chain recombines TRBV24-1 with TRBJ2-3; 12 positions agree with TRBD2. The CDR3 length is 15 residues. Germline assignment: CDR1 KGHDR and CDR2 SFDVKD. With V trimmed by 3 bases and J by 3 bases, 0 bases remained unmatched. CDR3 protein: CATSDGTSGTDTQYF. The CDR3 coding sequence is TGTGCCACCAGTGATGGGACTAGCGGGACAGATACGCAGTATTTT.

The rearrangement uses TRBV29-1 and TRBJ2-7; a possible D gene is TRBD1 (5 bases). The CDR3 is made up of 14 amino acids. Germline values: CDR1 SQVTM, CDR2 ANQGSEA. V was cut by 5 bases and J by 2 bases, with 16 bases left in between. Here the CDR3 reads CSVLKPTATYEQYF. The CDR3, as DNA: TGCAGCGTTTTAAAGCCGACAGCCACCTACGAGCAGTACTTC.

V gene TRBV29-1 combines with J gene TRBJ1-1; a weak D match, TRBD1 (5 bases). V was cut by 4 bases and J by 1 base, with 10 bases left in between. The CDR3 has 13 amino acids. Germline V CDR1 and CDR2: SQVTM, ANQGSEA. Written as DNA, the CDR3 is TGCAGCGTTGGAAGGGGCCGGAACACTGAAGCTTTCTTT. Its translation is CSVGRGRNTEAFF.

The CDR3, as DNA: TGTGCCAGTCCTAAGGACAGGGGGTACACTGAAGCTTTCTTT. This sequence encodes CASPKDRGYTEAFF. This chain uses TRBV6-5 with TRBJ1-1, with 10 bases aligning to TRBD1. This CDR3 is 14 amino acids long. V was clipped by 9 bases and J by 3 bases; unmatched bases: 7. Germline CDR1 and CDR2: MNHEY and SVGAGI.